The 26 T cell receptor beta chains listed next were all sequenced from one sample in a study of vaccination effects on CD4 cells after COVID-19. ViraFEST expansion of antigen-specific CD4+ T cells with viral peptide pools preceded sequencing. It was after 10 days of culture that CD4+ T cells were isolated. Everyone in the study got two shots of either the BNT162b2 or mRNA-1273 vaccine. TCRdb's copy holds only in-frame clones and misses some; the assay was immunoSEQ multiplex PCR. This table holds approximately 78,000 clones, approximately 82% found once. The antigens of these receptors remain unknown. Sequenced material: CD4+ T cells from PBMCs cultured with HCoV-229E spike peptides, taken after COVID-19 vaccination. These receptors all stem from a human donor who received a COVID-19 vaccine.

The chain combines TRBV6-5 with TRBJ1-4; the D is unclear. CDR3 length: 12 residues. V was pared by 7 bases and J by 11 bases, with 14 bases between. Germline-derived CDR1 and CDR2 are MNHEY and SVGAGI. CDR3 DNA: TGTGCCAGCACCGATACGGTGGGGAAACTGTTTTTT. Translation: CASTDTVGKLFF.

V and J are TRBV19 and TRBJ1-5; D gene ambiguous. This CDR3 region has 14 residues. Germline CDR1 reads LNHDA; CDR2 reads SQIVND (reference sequence). The ends were cut back, 4 bases at V and 3 bases at J, with 10 bases in the middle. As DNA, the CDR3 is TGTGCCAGTAGTACGTACAGCCTCAATCAGCCCCAGCATTTT. Amino acids: CASSTYSLNQPQHF.

This clone was observed a few times. This chain connects TRBV7-2 to TRBJ2-7; 7 positions agree with TRBD1. The CDR3 contains 15 residues. The V and J ends lost 5 bases and 2 bases, in that order; junction bases with no gene match: 9. CDR1 SGHTA and CDR2 FQGNSA come from the germline V gene. In DNA, the CDR3 is TGTGCCAGCAGCCTACAGGGGACGGTAACCTACGAGCAGTACGTC. Its protein is CASSLQGTVTYEQYV.

This clone was seen a handful of times. The chain uses TRBV19 and TRBJ1-5; D is undetermined. CDR1 is LNHDA, CDR2 SQIVND, per germline (reference sequence). This CDR3 has 13 residues. V gave up 5 bases and J gave up 5 bases, with 10 bases separating them. CDR3 residues: CASSLDLHQPQHF. DNA of the CDR3: TGTGCCAGTAGTCTCGACTTGCATCAGCCCCAGCATTTT.

DNA for the CDR3: TGTGCCAGCAGCCGCGGGGGAGGGAACACCGGGGAGCTGTTTTTT. This gives the protein CASSRGGGNTGELFF. V and J are TRBV9 and TRBJ2-2, with 7 positions matching TRBD2. V lost 4 bases and J lost 1; bases outside the gene matches: 4. The CDR3 totals 15 residues. Germline V lookup: CDR1 SGDLS, CDR2 YYNGEE. Combining the CDR3 with reference TRBV9 and TRBJ2-2 gives the whole variable domain DSGVTQTPKHLITATGQRVTLRCSPRSGDLSVYWYQQSLDQGLQFLIQYYNGEERAKGNILERFSAQQFPDLHSELNLSSLELGDSALYFCASSRGGGNTGELFFGEGSRLTVL.

This rearrangement joins TRBV11-1 to TRBJ2-1; TRBD2 aligns across 8 bases. In germline, CDR1 is SGHAT, CDR2 FQDESV (reference sequence). The CDR3 is 15 amino acids. V lost 2 bases to trimming and J lost 7 bases; unmatched junction nucleotides: 7. CDR3 residues: CASSLHGGARNEQFF. The CDR3 DNA is TGTGCCAGCAGCTTACACGGGGGGGCAAGAAATGAGCAGTTCTTC. Drawing the rest from reference TRBV11-1 and TRBJ2-1, the complete variable domain is EAEVAQSPRYKITEKSQAVAFWCDPISGHATLYWYRQILGQGPELLVQFQDESVVDDSQLPKDRFSAERLKGVDSTLKIQPAELGDSAMYLCASSLHGGARNEQFFGPGTRLTVL.

The rearrangement joins TRBV2 to TRBJ1-2; the D is unclear. The CDR3 has 13 amino acids. Germline values: CDR1 SNHLY, CDR2 FYNNEI. Trimming stripped 7 bases from V and 0 bases from J, with 9 bases between. The CDR3 is CASKWNTNYGYTF. The CDR3 DNA reads TGTGCCAGCAAGTGGAACACTAACTATGGCTACACCTTC.

The sample holds a few counts of this clone. The V call is TRBV2, the J call TRBJ1-2; D is undetermined. With 4 bases removed from V and 5 bases from J, the gap between germline ends came to 17 bases. The CDR3 consists of 15 residues. Germline CDR1 SNHLY, CDR2 FYNNEI. The CDR3 sequence: CASSVEVSHKYGYTF. CDR3 in DNA: TGTGCCAGCAGTGTCGAGGTGTCTCATAAGTATGGCTACACCTTC.

This chain links TRBV4-1 with TRBJ2-1; 11 bases are shared with TRBD2. This CDR3 is built from 16 residues. Unmatched junction bases numbered 8, after V lost 4 bases and J lost 6 bases. Germline CDR1 is MGHRA and CDR2 is YSYEKL. CDR3 residues: CASSLNPSGGFNEQFF. The CDR3 DNA follows: TGCGCCAGCAGCCTAAATCCTAGCGGGGGGTTCAATGAGCAGTTCTTC.

The V and J genes are TRBV9 and TRBJ1-3; no clear D. V shed 4 bases and J shed 7 bases, with 21 bases lying between them. The CDR3 contains 16 residues. In germline, CDR1 is SGDLS, CDR2 YYNGEE. As DNA, the CDR3 is TGTGCCAGCAGCCTACGCGAGTTCCCTACCTCGAACACCATATATTTT. Encoded protein: CASSLREFPTSNTIYF.

The V gene is TRBV4-1, the J gene TRBJ2-4; D ambiguous. This CDR3 spans 18 amino acids. Trimming pared 1 base from V and 0 bases from J, leaving 16 bases between. Germline lookup yields CDR1 MGHRA and CDR2 YSYEKL. The CDR3 coding sequence is TGCGCCAGCAGCCAAGGGCTACAGACCACGGGAGCCAAAAACATTCAGTACTTC. Translating gives CASSQGLQTTGAKNIQYF.

This clone was seen more than once but under ten times. This chain joins TRBV5-1 and TRBJ1-2; D call uncertain. Trimming stripped 4 bases from V and 3 bases from J, with 19 bases between. The CDR3 length is 16 residues. Per germline, CDR1 SGHRS and CDR2 YFSETQ. CDR3 sequence: CASSRKATGEDYGYTF. DNA for the CDR3: TGCGCCAGCAGCAGGAAAGCGACGGGTGAGGACTATGGCTACACCTTC.

The chain is built from TRBV5-1 and TRBJ2-5, with TRBD2 as a possible D gene (7 bases). Germline CDR1 and CDR2: SGHRS and YFSETQ. Trimming removed 2 bases from V and 5 bases from J, with 16 bases in between. The CDR3 contains 15 residues. DNA for the CDR3: TGCGCCAGCAGCTTCGGAGGGGGAGGGGAGGAGACCCAGTACTTC. Its translation is CASSFGGGGEETQYF.

The rearrangement uses TRBV3-1 (or the pseudogene TRBV3-2) and TRBJ2-7; the D call may be TRBD1 or TRBD2 (6 bases each). This CDR3 is built from 20 residues. Trimming took 0 bases from V and 0 from J, leaving 24 bases between them. Germline V gene data show CDR1 as LGHDT and CDR2 as YNNKEL (reference sequence). In DNA form, the CDR3 reads TGTGCCAGCAGCCAAGATTGGAGGGGGTACCCCATCCCACACTCCTACGAGCAGTACGTC. It specifies CASSQDWRGYPIPHSYEQYV.

The chain joins TRBV6-5 to TRBJ1-6; D is uncertain. This CDR3 has 15 residues. The germline V and J ends were trimmed by 4 bases and 7 bases, with 14 bases remaining between them. Germline V gene sequence: CDR1 MNHEY, CDR2 SVGAGI. CDR3 loop: CASSSWTEGNSPLHF. CDR3 DNA sequence: TGTGCCAGCAGTTCTTGGACGGAGGGAAATTCACCCCTCCACTTT.

V and J are TRBV30 and TRBJ2-2, with TRBD1 matching over 7 bases. Losses at the gene ends were 2 bases for V and 0 bases for J; bases not matched to a gene: 6. The CDR3 has 16 amino acids. CDR1 is GTSNPN and CDR2 is SVGIG in the germline V gene (reference sequence). CDR3: CAWSTIGGANTGELFF. CDR3 nucleotides: TGTGCCTGGAGTACCATAGGGGGCGCGAACACCGGGGAGCTGTTTTTT.

The V call is TRBV24-1, the J call TRBJ2-3, with D perhaps matching TRBD2 (6 bases). The CDR3 is 15 residues long. Germline CDR1 and CDR2: KGHDR and SFDVKD. Trimming took 4 bases from V and 2 from J, leaving 12 bases between them. The CDR3 loop reads CATSDRTTATDTQYF. The CDR3 coding sequence is TGTGCCACCAGTGACCGGACTACCGCCACAGATACGCAGTATTTT.

The rearrangement uses TRBV5-1 and TRBJ2-2; 7 bases agree with TRBD2. From germline, CDR1 is SGHRS and CDR2 YFSETQ. This CDR3 is built from 16 residues. The ends lost 3 bases at V and 5 bases at J; junction bases unmatched: 10. CDR3 coding DNA: TGCGCCAGCAGCTACCCGGGCGGGGGAATTACCGGGGAGCTGTTTTTT. This translates into CASSYPGGGITGELFF.

The V and J genes are TRBV15 and TRBJ1-5; D is ambiguous. Trimming pared 0 bases from V and 6 bases from J, leaving 12 bases between. CDR1 LNHNV and CDR2 YYDKDF come from the germline V gene (reference sequence). The CDR3 sequence is 15 residues long. The DNA of the CDR3 is TGTGCCACCAGCAGAGATCCGGGTTTGGGTCAGCCCCAGCATTTT. This codes for CATSRDPGLGQPQHF.

V and J are TRBV7-9 and TRBJ2-1; 13 nucleotides align to TRBD2. V lost 3 bases, J lost 15 bases, and 5 bases stayed unmatched. CDR1 is SEHNR and CDR2 is FQNEAQ in the germline V gene (reference sequence). This CDR3 has 13 residues. CDR3 protein: CASSFKGLAGWFF. CDR3 coding DNA: TGTGCCAGCAGCTTCAAGGGACTAGCGGGGTGGTTCTTC.

The gene calls are TRBV3-1 (or the pseudogene TRBV3-2) and TRBJ1-4; D unclear. From germline, CDR1 is LGHDT and CDR2 YNNKEL (reference sequence). This CDR3 contains 11 residues. Trimming stripped 1 base from V and 11 bases from J, with 5 bases between. CDR3 bases: TGTGCCAGCAGCCAAGCCGTGAAACTGTTTTTT. Residues: CASSQAVKLFF.

The chain couples TRBV6-5 to TRBJ1-5; maybe TRBD1 (5 bases). V lost 10 bases to trimming and J lost 1 base, with 8 bases between them. The germline V gene encodes CDR1 MNHEY and CDR2 SVGAGI. The CDR3 loop spans 12 amino acids. DNA of the CDR3: TGTGCCACCCGACAGAGCAATCAGCCCCAGCATTTT. It encodes CATRQSNQPQHF.

This sequence joins TRBV6-5 and TRBJ1-6, with a possible D match to TRBD1 (5 bases). Trimming removed 2 bases from V and 10 bases from J, with 15 bases in between. The CDR3 has 15 amino acids. Looked up from germline, CDR1 is MNHEY and CDR2 is SVGAGI. CDR3 in DNA: TGTGCCAGCAGTTACGACAGCCAGGCCTGGTCACCCCTCCACTTT. As protein: CASSYDSQAWSPLHF.

This chain connects TRBV10-1 to TRBJ2-3, with D possibly called TRBD1 or TRBD2 (5 bases each). The CDR3 runs 14 residues. Germline CDR1 and CDR2: WNHNN and SYGVQD (reference sequence). Trimming removed 2 bases from V and 7 bases from J, with 13 bases in between. CDR3 nucleotide sequence: TGCGCCAGCAGTGAGCAAAGAGGGGTGAATACGCAGTATTTT. Protein: CASSEQRGVNTQYF.

The V gene is TRBV4-1, the J gene TRBJ2-7, with D maybe TRBD2 (5 bases). CDR3 length equals 14 residues. Germline values: CDR1 MGHRA, CDR2 YSYEKL. V was trimmed by 5 bases and J by 2 bases, leaving 13 bases between them. The chain's CDR3 is CASSSRYGAYEQYV. The CDR3 nucleotides are TGCGCCAGCAGCTCAAGGTACGGGGCCTACGAGCAGTACGTC.

This sequence joins TRBV24-1 and TRBJ2-2, with D perhaps matching TRBD2 (5 bases). V dropped 5 bases and J dropped 5 bases, with 11 bases sitting between them. CDR1 and CDR2 (germline): KGHDR, SFDVKD. This CDR3 is built from 14 residues. CDR3 in DNA: TGTGCCACCAGTGTCCGGGATTGGACCGGGGAGCTGTTTTTT. This sequence encodes CATSVRDWTGELFF.